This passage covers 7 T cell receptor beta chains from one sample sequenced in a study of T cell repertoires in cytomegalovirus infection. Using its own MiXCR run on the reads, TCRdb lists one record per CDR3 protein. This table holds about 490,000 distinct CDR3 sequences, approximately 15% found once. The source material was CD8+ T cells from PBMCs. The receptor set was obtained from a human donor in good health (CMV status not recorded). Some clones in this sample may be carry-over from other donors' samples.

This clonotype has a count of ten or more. The CDR3 region is CASRQTLSSGNTIYF. In DNA form, the CDR3 reads TGTGCCAGCAGACAAACCCTGAGCTCTGGAAACACCATATATTTT. V gene TRBV28 combines with J gene TRBJ1-3; D gene unclear. The CDR3 runs to 15 residues. Deletions cut 6 bases from V and 0 bases from J, with 12 bases between. The germline V gene encodes CDR1 MDHEN and CDR2 SYDVKM.

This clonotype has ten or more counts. The CDR3 DNA reads as TGTGCCAGCAGCTTACGCGCAGGGCTCTCCGCGGCGAGCAATCAGCCCCAGCATTTT. Its protein product is CASSLRAGLSAASNQPQHF. V is TRBV7-6 and J is TRBJ1-5; TRBD1 might be the D (5 bases). The V end lost 2 bases, the J end lost 1 base, and 21 bases lay between the germline ends. The length of the CDR3 is 19 residues. CDR1 is SGHVS, CDR2 FNYEAQ, per germline.

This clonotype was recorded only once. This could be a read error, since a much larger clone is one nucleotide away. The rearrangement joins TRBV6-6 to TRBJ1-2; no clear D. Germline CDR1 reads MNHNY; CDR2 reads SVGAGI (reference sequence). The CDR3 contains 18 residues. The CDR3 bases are TGTGCCAGCAGTTACTACACCTCAACAGTAACTGGGAACTATTGCTACACCTTC. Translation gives CASSYYTSTVTGNYCYTF.

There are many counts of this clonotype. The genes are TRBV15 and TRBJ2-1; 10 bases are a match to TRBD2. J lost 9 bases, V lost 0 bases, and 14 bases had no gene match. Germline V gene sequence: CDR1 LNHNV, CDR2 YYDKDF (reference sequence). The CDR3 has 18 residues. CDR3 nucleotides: TGTGCCACCAGCAGAGATCCCCTGCTAGCGGGAGTGGCTAGTGAGCAGTTCTTC. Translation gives CATSRDPLLAGVASEQFF.

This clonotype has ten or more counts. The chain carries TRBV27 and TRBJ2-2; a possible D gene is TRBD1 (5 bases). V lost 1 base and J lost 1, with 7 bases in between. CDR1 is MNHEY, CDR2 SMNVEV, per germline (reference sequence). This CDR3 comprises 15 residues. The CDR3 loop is CASSLLQVNTGELFF. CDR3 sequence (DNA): TGTGCCAGCAGTTTATTACAGGTGAACACCGGGGAGCTGTTTTTT.

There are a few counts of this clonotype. The CDR3 DNA follows: TGTGCCAGCAGCCCCCTGGACAGTCTATCCTACGAGCAGTACTTC. Its translation: CASSPLDSLSYEQYF. The genes are TRBV11-2 and TRBJ2-7; perhaps TRBD1 as D (6 bases). The CDR3 has 15 amino acids. The V and J ends lost 5 bases and 1 base respectively, with 15 bases between them. The germline gives CDR1 SGHAT, CDR2 FQNNGV.

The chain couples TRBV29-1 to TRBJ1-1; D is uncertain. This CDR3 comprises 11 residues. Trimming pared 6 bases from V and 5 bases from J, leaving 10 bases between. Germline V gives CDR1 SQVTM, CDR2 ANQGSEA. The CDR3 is CSVQARTEAFF. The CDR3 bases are TGCAGCGTCCAGGCCCGGACTGAAGCTTTCTTT.